This TCR beta chain was retrieved from a study of blood T cells in healthy people across ages (dated by TCRdb to between 2014 and 2017). About the study as a whole: Template switching captured roughly one uniquely barcoded TCR beta cDNA molecule per two T cells in model experiments. The study measured age-related changes in TCR beta repertoire diversity using deep sequencing normalized with unique cDNA molecular identifiers. The donors were divided into four age groups: young (average about 15 years), middle-aged (approximately 39), aged (approximately 64) and long-lived (about 79). To avoid experimental bias, donors of different ages were distributed randomly across sequencing lanes. Using the same blood draw, the study looked at two additional independent replicas of 1 million unique cDNA reads for two donors, one aged 18 to 30 and the other aged 80 or older.

Library construction relied on 5' RACE. The second PCR ran for roughly 7 to 11 cycles and used a J-beta primer mix along with a sample-barcoded 5' primer. A unique molecular identifier was introduced onto each TCR beta cDNA molecule by a template-switch 5' adaptor carrying 12 random nucleotides. At least 2.5 million CDR3-containing paired-end reads were obtained from each sample. First-strand cDNA was synthesized from all RNA with the Mint cDNA synthesis kit, primed by a TRBC-specific oligonucleotide. All cDNA was treated with uracil-DNA glycosylase and then went through a first 18-cycle PCR with the universal primers M1SS and BC2_uni_R. For the original study's pipeline: For normalization, 1 million high-quality reads were randomly selected from each sample, with every read carrying a distinct molecular identifier. Instead of being binned into consensus sequences, reads that shared molecular identifiers were thrown out. CDR3 identification, clonotype clustering and error correction used MiTCR with a Q25 quality threshold and the strictest error-elimination algorithm. A nonparametric unseen species model with Euler transformation was used to estimate a lower bound on total TCR beta diversity. TCRdb reprocessed the public reads (quality trimming at Q25 with fastp, clone calling with MiXCR) and kept in-frame beta chains. When rows share a CDR3 protein, they turn into one entry using the most common DNA and genes. TCRdb's processing, not the authors', yielded these V and J calls. The sample has approximately 2,000,000 distinct CDR3 sequences on record, approximately 40% of them singletons. The ten largest clonotypes hold roughly 23% of the sample.

For CDR1 and CDR2, the germline V gene (reference sequence) lists SEHNR and FQNEAQ. The junction carries 14 bases between V and J, which are trimmed by 8 bases and 9 bases respectively. CDR3 length: 12 amino acids, cysteine to phenylalanine. This entry keeps only the CDR3 DNA: 36 bases, framed from base 1. The research as a whole found: Estimates of total diversity from one million sequenced T cells were regarded as lower bounds and underestimates. There was a strong correlation between observed TCR beta diversity and the percentage of naive T cells measured by flow cytometry. Donor CMV infection status was unknown, potentially confounding age-related changes in expanded clonotypes. Since profiling was done on bulk unsorted PBMCs, naive and antigen-experienced compartments could not be conclusively compared. Compared with the aged group, the long-lived group had more naive CD4+ T cells, fewer expanded clones and increased TCR diversity, a pattern suggesting age selection. Observed TCR beta diversity per million T cells fell roughly linearly with age, and a significant reduction was already apparent by age roughly 40.

Regarding this clonotype: The target of this receptor is not known. No base-level quality is on record; no much larger clone is a single base apart.

Donors were 39 systemically healthy Caucasian individuals from Russia aged roughly 6 to 100 years. Each donor gave around 9.8 milliliters of peripheral blood, collected into EDTA-treated Vacutainer tubes. Ficoll-Paque density-gradient centrifugation was used to isolate PBMCs, with at least 7 million per sample. Trizol reagent was used to extract total RNA from PBMCs, with at least 6 micrograms per sample. For every donor, flow cytometry on a PBMC aliquot measured the percentage of naive CD45RAhigh/CD27high T cells. The receptor's source is a human donor in good health. The rearranged segments are TRBV7-9 and TRBJ2-1, with an unclear D gene assignment. Sequenced material: blood. The nucleotides read TGTGCCAGCGGCACGTGGGTAGCTGAGCAGTTCTTC. Its amino acids are CASGTWVAEQFF.